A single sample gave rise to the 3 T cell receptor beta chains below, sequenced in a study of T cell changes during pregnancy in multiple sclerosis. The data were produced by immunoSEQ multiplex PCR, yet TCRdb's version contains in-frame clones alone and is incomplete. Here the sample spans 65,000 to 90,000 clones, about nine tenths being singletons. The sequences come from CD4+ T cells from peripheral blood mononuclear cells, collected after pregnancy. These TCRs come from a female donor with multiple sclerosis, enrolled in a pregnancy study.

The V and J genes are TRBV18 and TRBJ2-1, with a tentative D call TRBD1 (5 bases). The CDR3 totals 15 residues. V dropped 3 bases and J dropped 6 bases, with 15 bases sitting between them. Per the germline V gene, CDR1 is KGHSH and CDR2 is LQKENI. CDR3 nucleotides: TGTGCCAGCTCACCCAGGGTCAGTCCTGCCAATGAGCAGTTCTTC. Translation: CASSPRVSPANEQFF.

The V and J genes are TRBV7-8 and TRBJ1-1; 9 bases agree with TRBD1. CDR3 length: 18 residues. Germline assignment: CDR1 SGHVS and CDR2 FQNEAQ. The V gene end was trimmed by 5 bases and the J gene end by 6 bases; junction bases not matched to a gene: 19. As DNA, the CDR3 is TGTGCCAGCAGCACCCGTTCCGGGACAGGGTCGTCGATCCCTGAAGCTTTCTTT. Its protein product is CASSTRSGTGSSIPEAFF.

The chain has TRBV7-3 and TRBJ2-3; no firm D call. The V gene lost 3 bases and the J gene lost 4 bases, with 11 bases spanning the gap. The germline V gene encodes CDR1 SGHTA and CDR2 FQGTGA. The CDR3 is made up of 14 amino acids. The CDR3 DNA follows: TGTGCCAGCAGCTTTTCCAGGTCCGCAGATACGCAGTATTTT. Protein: CASSFSRSADTQYF.